The 18 T cell receptor beta chains below all came from one sample that was sequenced in a study of OX40 agonist ivuxolimab in advanced cancers. Produced via immunoSEQ multiplex PCR; TCRdb's table is partial and in-frame only. In the table there are 77,000 or so clones, around 90% of which are singletons. The specimen comprised CD4+ or CD8+ T cells sorted from blood, sampled in a trial of the OX40 agonist ivuxolimab. These receptors were collected from an adult with an advanced solid tumor such as melanoma, head and neck, liver or kidney cancer.

The chain has TRBV4-1 and TRBJ1-2; no clear D. Germline V gene data show CDR1 as MGHRA and CDR2 as YSYEKL. The CDR3 sequence is 13 residues long. Between the trimmed V and J ends, which lost 1 base and 4 bases, there was a span of 7 bases. The CDR3 DNA follows: TGCGCCAGCAGCCAAGGACGGATCTATGGCTACACCTTC. This sequence encodes CASSQGRIYGYTF.

The chain joins TRBV6-1 to TRBJ2-3, with D possibly matching TRBD1 (5 bases). Trimming cost V 0 bases and J 0 bases, with 13 bases left between them. Germline CDR1 reads MNHNS; CDR2 reads SASEGT. This CDR3 is 17 amino acids long. CDR3: CASSEAIVGLSTDTQYF. As DNA, the CDR3 is TGTGCCAGCAGTGAAGCCATTGTGGGGCTAAGCACAGATACGCAGTATTTT.

This chain connects TRBV6-5 to TRBJ2-1; 8 bases align to TRBD1. This CDR3 is 15 amino acids long. V lost 5 bases and J lost 5; bases outside the gene matches: 8. Germline V CDR1 and CDR2: MNHEY, SVGAGI. The CDR3 here is CASSSGTGRHNEQFF. For the CDR3, the DNA is TGTGCCAGCAGTAGTGGGACAGGTAGACACAATGAGCAGTTCTTC.

This sequence joins TRBV7-9 and TRBJ1-4, with D perhaps TRBD1 (5 bases). The germline gives CDR1 SEHNR, CDR2 FQNEAQ (reference sequence). This CDR3 is built from 16 residues. The germline V and J ends were trimmed by 4 bases and 0 bases, with 12 bases remaining between them. Here the CDR3 DNA reads TGTGCCAGCAGCTCGAGACAGCCGGCAACTAATGAAAAACTGTTTTTT. Protein product: CASSSRQPATNEKLFF.

J is TRBJ1-2 and V is TRBV5-6; a possible D gene is TRBD1 (5 bases). Germline assignment: CDR1 SGHDT and CDR2 YYEEEE. The germline V and J ends were trimmed by 2 bases and 2 bases, with 10 bases remaining between them. CDR3 length equals 14 residues. The chain's CDR3 is CASSFRALNYGYTF. CDR3 sequence (DNA): TGTGCCAGCAGCTTCAGGGCTTTGAACTATGGCTACACCTTC.

The chain links TRBV18 to TRBJ2-1, with unresolved D. CDR1 and CDR2 (germline): KGHSH, LQKENI. The CDR3 spans 14 residues. Trimming left V 6 bases short and J 8 bases short, with 17 bases between. This CDR3 reads CASSRYPTGDEQFF. The CDR3 DNA sequence: TGTGCCAGCTCTCGATACCCTACTGGGGATGAGCAGTTCTTC. The variable domain in full, completed from reference TRBV18 and TRBJ2-1, reads NAGVMQNPRHLVRRRGQEARLRCSPMKGHSHVYWYRQLPEEGLKFMVYLQKENIIDESGMPKERFSAEFPKEGPSILRIQQVVRGDSAAYFCASSRYPTGDEQFFGPGTRLTVL.

The chain joins TRBV4-2 to TRBJ2-3; 12 nucleotides align to TRBD2. The CDR3 length is 17 residues. Per the germline V gene, CDR1 is LGHNA and CDR2 is YNFKEQ. Losses at the gene ends were 5 bases for V and 5 bases for J; bases not matched to a gene: 11. CDR3 loop: CASSFTRLAGEEDTQYF. Here the CDR3 DNA reads TGTGCCAGCAGCTTCACAAGACTAGCGGGGGAGGAAGATACGCAGTATTTT.

The table lists this clone with a few counts. V and J are TRBV27 and TRBJ1-1; a weak D match, TRBD1 (6 bases). Trimming stripped 6 bases from V and 10 bases from J, with 15 bases between. CDR1 is MNHEY and CDR2 is SMNVEV in the germline V gene (reference sequence). CDR3 length: 12 residues. The CDR3 coding sequence is TGTGCCAGCAGAGGAGGGACACCCGTAGCTTTCTTT. Translated, it gives CASRGGTPVAFF.

This chain joins TRBV5-5 and TRBJ1-5; TRBD1 is a possible D gene (5 bases). The CDR3 is 15 amino acids. Germline V gene lookup returns CDR1 SGHKS and CDR2 YYEKEE (reference sequence). V was trimmed by 6 bases and J by 2 bases, leaving 15 bases between them. CDR3 sequence reads: CASNLGTSGNQPQHF. DNA of the CDR3: TGTGCCAGCAACCTGGGGACGTCGGGCAATCAGCCCCAGCATTTT. Drawing the rest from reference TRBV5-5 and TRBJ1-5, the complete variable domain is DAGVTQSPTHLIKTRGQQVTLRCSPISGHKSVSWYQQVLGQGPQFIFQYYEKEERGRGNFPDRFSARQFPNYSSELNVNALLLGDSALYLCASNLGTSGNQPQHFGDGTRLSIL.

This chain connects TRBV7-8 to TRBJ2-3; 9 nucleotides agree with TRBD2. CDR1 is SGHVS and CDR2 is FQNEAQ in the germline V gene. J lost 6 bases, V lost 2 bases, and 6 bases had no gene match. The CDR3 spans 15 residues. For the CDR3, the DNA is TGTGCCAGCAGCTTACCTAGCGGGGTCGGCGATACGCAGTATTTT. This translates into CASSLPSGVGDTQYF.

The chain couples TRBV7-6 to TRBJ2-7; D gene unclear. Germline CDR1 is SGHVS and CDR2 is FNYEAQ. V gave up 3 bases and J gave up 3 bases, with 9 bases separating them. The CDR3 runs 13 residues. The CDR3 DNA sequence: TGTGCCAGCAGCTTGGGTCGAAGCTACGAGCAGTACTTC. Protein: CASSLGRSYEQYF.

DNA for the CDR3: TGTGCCAGCAGTTACGGCGGGGGGGCGAATACGCAGTATTTT. It is translated as CASSYGGGANTQYF. The chain employs TRBV6-6 and TRBJ2-3; 9 bases map to TRBD2. The CDR3 extends over 14 amino acids. The ends lost 2 bases at V and 7 bases at J; junction bases unmatched: 4. Germline assignment: CDR1 MNHNY and CDR2 SVGAGI (reference sequence).

The chain links TRBV14 to TRBJ2-5, with a weak D call TRBD2 (5 bases). Germline V lookup: CDR1 SGHDN, CDR2 FVKESK. This CDR3 contains 15 residues. The V gene lost 0 bases and the J gene lost 2 bases, with 10 bases spanning the gap. CDR3 in amino acids: CASSQDGGVQETQYF. CDR3 in DNA: TGTGCCAGCAGCCAAGATGGAGGAGTTCAAGAGACCCAGTACTTC.

This clone has just one count. The chain carries TRBV27 and TRBJ2-6; unclear D gene. The CDR3 length is 17 residues. Germline assignment: CDR1 MNHEY and CDR2 SMNVEV (reference sequence). With 3 bases removed from V and 2 bases from J, the gap between germline ends came to 14 bases. This CDR3 reads CASSFTGALTGANVLTF. DNA of the CDR3: TGTGCCAGCAGTTTTACGGGCGCCCTGACTGGGGCCAACGTCCTGACTTTC.

V is TRBV9 and J is TRBJ2-7, with D possibly matching TRBD1 (7 bases). The V gene lost 0 bases and the J gene lost 3 bases, with 16 bases spanning the gap. CDR1 and CDR2 from the germline V gene are SGDLS and YYNGEE. CDR3 length equals 16 residues. The CDR3 nucleotides are TGTGCCAGCAGCGTAGGTTCAGGGGGGACCAGCTACGAGCAGTACTTC. It codes for CASSVGSGGTSYEQYF.

The chain is built from TRBV9 and TRBJ2-7; 9 positions agree with TRBD1. Unmatched junction bases numbered 6, after V lost 4 bases and J lost 4 bases. Germline CDR1 SGDLS, CDR2 YYNGEE. The CDR3 covers 14 residues. The CDR3 reads CASSLGTGQYEQYF. In DNA form, the CDR3 reads TGTGCCAGCAGCCTCGGGACAGGGCAGTACGAGCAGTACTTC.

The rearrangement links TRBV7-9 to TRBJ2-7; no firm D call. This CDR3 has 10 residues. V was clipped by 1 base and J by 7 bases, with 2 bases between them. Germline V CDR1 and CDR2: SEHNR, FQNEAQ (reference sequence). Written as DNA, the CDR3 is TGTGCCAGCAGCTTAGGGGAGCAGTACTTC. It is translated as CASSLGEQYF.

This clone was counted once. The chain links TRBV5-1 to TRBJ2-3; TRBD1 matches 7 bases. The CDR3 consists of 14 residues. Germline CDR1 and CDR2: SGHRS and YFSETQ. V gave up 6 bases and J gave up 1 base; unmatched junction bases: 5. The CDR3 loop reads CASTWTGGTDTQYF. The CDR3 bases are TGCGCCAGCACGTGGACAGGTGGCACAGATACGCAGTATTTT.